The 9 T cell receptor beta chains reported below all come from one sample, sequenced in a study of monozygotic twins with inflammatory bowel disease. TCRdb re-called the 5' RACE reads and shows each CDR3 protein once, DNA omitted. The sample table includes hundreds of thousands of distinct CDR3 sequences. Sequenced: blood. The receptors come from a human donor with ulcerative colitis or Crohn's disease, or a healthy co-twin of an affected twin (not recorded which).

The chain couples TRBV9 to TRBJ2-3; no DNA is available, so the TRBD1 call from TCRdb remains unchecked. The CDR3 totals 16 residues. The germline V gene has CDR1 SGDLS and CDR2 YYNGEE. The CDR3 loop is CASSGRRQGGTDTQYF.

The rearrangement uses TRBV5-1 and TRBJ2-1; TCRdb gives TRBD1 as the D gene, but with no DNA this cannot be confirmed. This CDR3 region has 12 residues. Germline CDR1 SGHRS, CDR2 YFSETQ. Here the CDR3 reads CASVGGLNEQFF.

V usage is TRBV20-1 and J usage is TRBJ1-2; the TCRdb D gene call, TRBD1, has no DNA to confirm it. Germline V lookup: CDR1 DFQATT, CDR2 SNEGSKA (reference sequence). The CDR3 runs 15 residues. This chain's CDR3 is CSAIDRDRAERGYTF.

This chain links TRBV10-3 with TRBJ2-7; TCRdb's D gene call, TRBD2, goes unchecked for lack of DNA. The germline gives CDR1 ENHRY, CDR2 SYGVKD. The length of the CDR3 is 14 residues. The CDR3 is CAIRDGGVSYEQYF.

The genes are TRBV30 and TRBJ1-6. The germline CDR1 and CDR2 sequences are GTSNPN and SVGIG (reference sequence). This CDR3 contains 15 residues. The CDR3 sequence: CAWSRAGGNNSPLHF.

V usage is TRBV19 and J usage is TRBJ2-1; TCRdb designates TRBD1, a call that cannot be tested without DNA. The CDR3 extends over 12 amino acids. CDR1 is LNHDA, CDR2 SQIVND, per germline (reference sequence). This chain's CDR3 is CATSPGGDEQFF.

CDR3 in amino acids: CATGTSGENEQFF. The chain recombines TRBV10-3 with TRBJ2-1; TCRdb indicates TRBD2, and absent DNA this call remains unverified. This CDR3 has 13 residues. Germline V gives CDR1 ENHRY, CDR2 SYGVKD.

The chain couples TRBV19 to TRBJ1-3; TCRdb names TRBD1, which stays unverified in the absence of DNA. The CDR3 covers 16 residues. The germline V gene has CDR1 LNHDA and CDR2 SQIVND (reference sequence). The CDR3 region is CASSRLGQASGNTIYF.

V usage is TRBV5-5 and J usage is TRBJ2-7; TCRdb proposes TRBD2, but this gene call is untestable without DNA. CDR1 and CDR2 from the germline V gene are SGHKS and YYEKEE (reference sequence). The CDR3 is made up of 15 amino acids. The CDR3 spells CASSLVWQEDYEQYF.